Below, 25 T cell receptor beta chains from the same sample are listed, as sequenced in a study of blood T cell repertoires in COVID-19 (TCRdb year 2020). Library generation was performed with the immunoSEQ multiplex PCR assay. TCRdb took this table from immuneACCESS and kept in-frame rearrangements with V and J called. Such tables lack part of the clones; where checked against another copy, unresolved V genes explain under half of the gap, and the rest is unexplained. In all, the sample holds under 400,000 clones, and 88% of those were seen once. The ten largest clones capture approximately 1% of the sample. Input material: PBMCs or T cells enriched from blood (not recorded which). The receptors originated from a woman aged 25 to 39 who had been exposed to COVID-19.

The J gene is TRBJ2-7, the V gene TRBV11-2; 8 nucleotides match TRBD1. The germline V gene encodes CDR1 SGHAT and CDR2 FQNNGV. CDR3 length equals 13 residues. Germline trimming cut 5 bases from V and 6 bases from J; bases unmatched to any gene: 6. The CDR3 nucleotides are TGTGCCAGCAGCACGGACAGGGTTCCCGAGCAGTACTTC. Amino acid sequence: CASSTDRVPEQYF.

As for this clone: Other DNA variants within this sample encode the same CDR3. V usage is TRBV29-1 and J usage is TRBJ1-4; maybe TRBD1 (6 bases). The CDR3 sequence is 12 residues long. The V end lost 3 bases, the J end lost 7 bases, and 9 bases lay between the germline ends. Germline V gives CDR1 SQVTM, CDR2 ANQGSEA. In DNA form, the CDR3 reads TGCAGCGTTGACAGGGGTGGTGAAAAACTGTTTTTT. It is translated as CSVDRGGEKLFF.

The chain couples TRBV29-1 to TRBJ2-2, with 11 bases lining up with TRBD1. The germline V gene has CDR1 SQVTM and CDR2 ANQGSEA. The junction had 4 bases not matched to a gene; V was cut back by 4 bases and J by 6 bases. There are 14 residues in the CDR3. DNA of the CDR3: TGCAGCGTTGGATGGACAGGGGGCTCCGGGGAGCTGTTTTTT. Residues: CSVGWTGGSGELFF.

The chain combines TRBV19 with TRBJ2-7; 11 nucleotides line up with TRBD1. Per the germline V gene, CDR1 is LNHDA and CDR2 is SQIVND (reference sequence). This CDR3 spans 14 amino acids. With 5 bases clipped from V and 6 bases from J, the junction kept 6 bases outside the gene matches. CDR3 DNA sequence: TGTGCCAGTAGTCTCGGACAGGGGGCCTCCGAGCAGTACTTC. It encodes CASSLGQGASEQYF.

The chain employs TRBV10-1 and TRBJ1-5, with D tentatively TRBD1 (5 bases). Deletions cut 0 bases from V and 15 bases from J, with 15 bases between. Germline assignment: CDR1 WNHNN and CDR2 SYGVQD (reference sequence). CDR3 length: 13 amino acids. The CDR3 loop is CASSESGQGFLHF. The CDR3 DNA sequence: TGCGCCAGCAGTGAGTCCGGGCAGGGATTCCTGCATTTT.

This chain uses TRBV28 with TRBJ1-2; D is unclear. Trimming stripped 1 base from V and 0 bases from J, with 3 bases between. Germline CDR1 and CDR2: MDHEN and SYDVKM. The CDR3 is 13 amino acids. The CDR3 DNA reads TGTGCCAGCAGTTTATCCGCTAACTATGGCTACACCTTC. Residues: CASSLSANYGYTF.

This sequence joins TRBV30 and TRBJ2-2; TRBD2 matches 7 bases. V trimming: 5 bases; J trimming: 0 bases; junction bases outside the gene matches: 6. Germline CDR1 is GTSNPN and CDR2 is SVGIG (reference sequence). This CDR3 has 15 amino acids. The CDR3 region is CAWATGTTNTGELFF. The CDR3 DNA reads TGTGCCTGGGCGACCGGGACTACGAACACCGGGGAGCTGTTTTTT.

This chain joins TRBV24-1 and TRBJ2-7; weak D call: TRBD1 (6 bases). Trimming took off 4 bases at V and 8 bases at J, with 14 bases between the two ends. The CDR3 is made up of 13 amino acids. In germline, CDR1 is KGHDR, CDR2 SFDVKD. The CDR3 DNA reads as TGTGCCACCAGTGAAGGGGGTAAAAGCAAGCAGTACTTC. Amino acids: CATSEGGKSKQYF.

The chain recombines TRBV15 with TRBJ2-1; TRBD2 aligns across 10 bases. J was trimmed by 8 bases and V by 1 base; bases with no gene match: 5. There are 15 residues in the CDR3. Germline CDR1 is LNHNV and CDR2 is YYDKDF (reference sequence). CDR3 nucleotides: TGTGCCACCAGCAGAGTAGTAGCGGGAGGATATGAGCAGTTCTTC. Amino acids: CATSRVVAGGYEQFF. The whole variable domain, remainder taken from reference TRBV15 and TRBJ2-1, is DAMVIQNPRYQVTQFGKPVTLSCSQTLNHNVMYWYQQKSSQAPKLLFHYYDKDFNNEADTPDNFQSRRPNTSFCFLDIRSPGLGDTAMYLCATSRVVAGGYEQFFGPGTRLTVL.

J is TRBJ2-5 and V is TRBV7-8; 8 positions match TRBD1. Germline CDR1 SGHVS, CDR2 FQNEAQ. This CDR3 has 16 residues. V lost 6 bases, J lost 1 base, and 10 bases stayed unmatched. Here the CDR3 DNA reads TGTGCCAGCAGGCCGGGCGGCGGACAGGGCCAAGAGACCCAGTACTTC. Protein product: CASRPGGGQGQETQYF.

The V gene is TRBV5-1, the J gene TRBJ1-3, with 11 bases identical to TRBD1. Germline V CDR1 and CDR2: SGHRS, YFSETQ. V lost 6 bases, J lost 6 bases, and 5 bases stayed unmatched. The length of the CDR3 is 14 residues. The chain's CDR3 is CASNKGQGENTIYF. For the CDR3, the DNA is TGCGCCAGCAACAAGGGACAGGGGGAAAACACCATATATTTT.

The chain carries TRBV29-1 and TRBJ2-7, with a tentative D call TRBD2 (6 bases). The CDR3 has 13 amino acids. Germline-derived CDR1 and CDR2 are SQVTM and ANQGSEA. Trimming cost V 3 bases and J 6 bases, with 15 bases left between them. CDR3 DNA sequence: TGCAGCGTTGAGCGGGGCTGGGCAAGCGAGCAGTACTTC. Translated, it gives CSVERGWASEQYF.

CDR3 nucleotide sequence: TGTGCCAGCAGCCAACCAGATAGCGTCTCCCTCCACTTT. Encoded protein: CASSQPDSVSLHF. This rearrangement joins TRBV3-1 (or the pseudogene TRBV3-2) to TRBJ1-6; D is undetermined. The V and J ends lost 2 bases and 14 bases respectively, with 13 bases between them. CDR1 is LGHDT, CDR2 YNNKEL, per germline (reference sequence). CDR3 length: 13 residues.

The genes are TRBV29-1 and TRBJ2-5; 10 bases match TRBD2. Losses at the gene ends were 6 bases for V and 2 bases for J; bases not matched to a gene: 9. The germline CDR1 and CDR2 sequences are SQVTM and ANQGSEA. The CDR3 totals 15 residues. The CDR3: CSVAGGTSVQETQYF. In nucleotides, the CDR3 is TGCAGCGTGGCGGGGGGGACTAGCGTTCAAGAGACCCAGTACTTC. The full variable domain, with the rest looked up from reference TRBV29-1 and TRBJ2-5, is SAVISQKPSRDICQRGTSLTIQCQVDSQVTMMFWYRQQPGQSLTLIATANQGSEATYESGFVIDKFPISRPNLTFSTLTVSNMSPEDSSIYLCSVAGGTSVQETQYFGPGTRLLVL.

The chain uses TRBV29-1 and TRBJ2-5; 8 bases fit TRBD1. In germline, CDR1 is SQVTM, CDR2 ANQGSEA. V shed 0 bases and J 4 bases; nucleotides not matched to a gene: 4. The length of the CDR3 is 14 residues. CDR3 region: CSVEERTGRETQYF. Written as DNA, the CDR3 is TGCAGCGTTGAAGAACGGACAGGGCGAGAGACCCAGTACTTC. The entire variable domain, with the rest obtained from reference TRBV29-1 and TRBJ2-5, is as follows: SAVISQKPSRDICQRGTSLTIQCQVDSQVTMMFWYRQQPGQSLTLIATANQGSEATYESGFVIDKFPISRPNLTFSTLTVSNMSPEDSSIYLCSVEERTGRETQYFGPGTRLLVL.

Of note for this clone: The identical CDR3 is also encoded by other nucleotide sequences in the sample. The V gene is TRBV11-2, the J gene TRBJ2-3; 7 bases fit TRBD2. The CDR3 contains 14 residues. Germline CDR1 and CDR2: SGHAT and FQNNGV. V shed 1 base, J shed 3 bases, and the junction held 1 base outside the gene matches. The CDR3 DNA sequence: TGTGCCAGCAGCTTAGGCGGGGGAACAGATACGCAGTATTTT. It codes for CASSLGGGTDTQYF.

CDR3 sequence: CASSLVSRGTNYGYTF. In DNA, the CDR3 is TGTGCCAGCAGCTTAGTTAGCAGGGGTACGAACTATGGCTACACCTTC. The rearrangement links TRBV11-2 to TRBJ1-2; tentatively, D is TRBD1 (6 bases). CDR1 and CDR2 (germline): SGHAT, FQNNGV. Deletions cut 1 base from V and 2 bases from J, with 14 bases between. This CDR3 is built from 16 residues.

The chain uses TRBV19 and TRBJ1-6, with 9 positions matching TRBD1. Germline V gene lookup returns CDR1 LNHDA and CDR2 SQIVND (reference sequence). This CDR3 comprises 13 residues. Germline trimming cut 6 bases from V and 15 bases from J; bases unmatched to any gene: 9. CDR3 DNA sequence: TGTGCCAGTAGCAACCCCGGGACAGGGCGCCTCCACTTT. Protein: CASSNPGTGRLHF.

This clone was detected a few times. The chain couples TRBV7-6 to TRBJ2-7; D ambiguous. Trimming took 2 bases from V and 6 from J, leaving 14 bases between them. The germline gives CDR1 SGHVS, CDR2 FNYEAQ. The CDR3 consists of 14 residues. As DNA, the CDR3 is TGTGCCAGCAGCTTATCACGGGTAGATGGCGAGCAGTACTTC. As protein: CASSLSRVDGEQYF.

The chain combines TRBV6-1 with TRBJ1-2; D might be TRBD1 (5 bases). CDR1 and CDR2 (germline): MNHNS, SASEGT. The CDR3 is made up of 16 amino acids. Trimming cost V 4 bases and J 4 bases, with 19 bases left between them. The CDR3 is CASSVDRNIAAYGYTF. The CDR3 nucleotides are TGTGCCAGCAGTGTAGACAGAAACATCGCCGCCTATGGCTACACCTTC.

The genes are TRBV6-5 and TRBJ2-3, with 9 positions matching TRBD2. This CDR3 region has 15 residues. With 2 bases clipped from V and 8 bases from J, the junction kept 8 bases outside the gene matches. CDR1 MNHEY and CDR2 SVGAGI come from the germline V gene. CDR3 DNA: TGTGCCAGCAGTTACATTGGCGGGAGGGCCGTTACGCAGTATTTT. Translated: CASSYIGGRAVTQYF.

This rearrangement joins TRBV7-2 to TRBJ2-3, with D perhaps matching TRBD2 (6 bases). V was cut by 5 bases and J by 6 bases, with 21 bases left in between. CDR1 is SGHTA, CDR2 FQGNSA, per germline. This CDR3 contains 16 residues. CDR3 amino acids: CASSKGLSGLKDTQYF. DNA for the CDR3: TGTGCCAGCAGCAAGGGACTCTCGGGGTTAAAGGATACGCAGTATTTT.

The chain uses TRBV27 and TRBJ1-1; unclear D gene. Germline CDR1 and CDR2: MNHEY and SMNVEV (reference sequence). V lost 5 bases to trimming and J lost 1 base, with 14 bases between them. This CDR3 is 15 amino acids long. The CDR3 region is CASSPRASGNTEAFF. The CDR3 coding sequence is TGTGCCAGCAGTCCCCGCGCCTCGGGGAACACTGAAGCTTTCTTT.

V usage is TRBV9 and J usage is TRBJ1-4, with a tentative D call TRBD1 (6 bases). This CDR3 is 17 amino acids long. The V end was cut by 0 bases, the J end by 5 bases, with 17 bases between. Germline CDR1 and CDR2: SGDLS and YYNGEE. DNA for the CDR3: TGTGCCAGCAGCGTAGAGGGGGGGAGGATCCTCAATGAAAAACTGTTTTTT. It encodes CASSVEGGRILNEKLFF.

The rearrangement uses TRBV28 and TRBJ2-1, with 7 bases that match TRBD2. Germline assignment: CDR1 MDHEN and CDR2 SYDVKM. Trimming took 10 bases from V and 9 from J; bases not matched to a gene: 15. The CDR3 length is 14 residues. CDR3 in amino acids: CATLWAGVFTEQFF. CDR3 in DNA: TGTGCCACCCTTTGGGCGGGAGTTTTTACTGAGCAGTTCTTC.